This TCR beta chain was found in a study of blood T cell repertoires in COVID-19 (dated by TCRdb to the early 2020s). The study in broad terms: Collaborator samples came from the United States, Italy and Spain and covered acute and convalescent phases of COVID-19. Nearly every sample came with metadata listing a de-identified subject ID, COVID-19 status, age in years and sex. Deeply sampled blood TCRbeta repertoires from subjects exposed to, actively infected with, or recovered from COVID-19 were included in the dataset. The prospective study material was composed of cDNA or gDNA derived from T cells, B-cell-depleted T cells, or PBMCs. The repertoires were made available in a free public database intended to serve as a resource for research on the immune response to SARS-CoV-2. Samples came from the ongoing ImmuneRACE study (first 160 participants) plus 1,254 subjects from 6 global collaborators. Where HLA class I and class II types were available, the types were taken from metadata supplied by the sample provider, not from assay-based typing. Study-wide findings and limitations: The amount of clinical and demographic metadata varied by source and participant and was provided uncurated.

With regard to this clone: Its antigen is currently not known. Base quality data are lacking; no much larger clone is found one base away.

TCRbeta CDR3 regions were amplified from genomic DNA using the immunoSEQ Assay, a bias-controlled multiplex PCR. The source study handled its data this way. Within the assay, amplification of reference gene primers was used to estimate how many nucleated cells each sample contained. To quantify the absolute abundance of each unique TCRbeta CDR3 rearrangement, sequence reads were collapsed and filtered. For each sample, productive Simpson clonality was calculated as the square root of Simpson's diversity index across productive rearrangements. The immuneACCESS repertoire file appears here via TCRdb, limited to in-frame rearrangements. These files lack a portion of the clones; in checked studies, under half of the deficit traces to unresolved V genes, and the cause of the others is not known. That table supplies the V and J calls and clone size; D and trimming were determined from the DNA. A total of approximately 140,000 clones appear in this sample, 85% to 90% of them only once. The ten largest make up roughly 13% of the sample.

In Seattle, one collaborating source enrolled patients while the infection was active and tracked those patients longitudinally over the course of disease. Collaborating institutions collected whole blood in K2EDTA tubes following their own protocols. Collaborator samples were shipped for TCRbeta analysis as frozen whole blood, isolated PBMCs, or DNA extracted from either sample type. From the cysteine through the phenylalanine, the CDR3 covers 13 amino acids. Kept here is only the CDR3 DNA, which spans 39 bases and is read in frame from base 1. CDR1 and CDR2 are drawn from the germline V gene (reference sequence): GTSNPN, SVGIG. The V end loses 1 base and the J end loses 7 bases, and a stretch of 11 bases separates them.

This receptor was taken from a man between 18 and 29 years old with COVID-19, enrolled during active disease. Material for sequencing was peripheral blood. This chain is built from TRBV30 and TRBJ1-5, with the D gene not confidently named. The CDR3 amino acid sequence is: CAWSGWGEQPQHF. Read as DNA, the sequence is TGTGCCTGGAGTGGCTGGGGAGAACAGCCCCAGCATTTT.